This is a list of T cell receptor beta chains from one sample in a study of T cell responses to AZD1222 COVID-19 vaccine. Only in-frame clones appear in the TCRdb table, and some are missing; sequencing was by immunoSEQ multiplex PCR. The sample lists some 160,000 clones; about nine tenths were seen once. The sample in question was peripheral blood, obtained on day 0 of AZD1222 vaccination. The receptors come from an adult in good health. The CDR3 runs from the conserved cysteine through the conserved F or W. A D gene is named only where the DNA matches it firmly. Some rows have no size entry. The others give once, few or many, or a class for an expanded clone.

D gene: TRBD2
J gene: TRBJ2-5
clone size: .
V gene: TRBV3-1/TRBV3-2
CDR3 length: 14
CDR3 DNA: TGTGCCAGCAGCCCGGGAGGTGGCCCAGAGACCCAGTACTTC
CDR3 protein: CASSPGGGPETQYF

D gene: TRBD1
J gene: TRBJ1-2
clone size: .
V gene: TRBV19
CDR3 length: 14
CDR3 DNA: TGTGCCAGTAGTGTCGGGACAGTCAGCTATGGCTACACCTTC
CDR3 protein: CASSVGTVSYGYTF

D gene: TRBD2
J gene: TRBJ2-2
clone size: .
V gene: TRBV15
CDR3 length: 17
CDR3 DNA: TGTGCCACCAGCAGAGTGGGAGGGACGAGGAACACCGGGGAGCTGTTTTTT
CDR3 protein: CATSRVGGTRNTGELFF

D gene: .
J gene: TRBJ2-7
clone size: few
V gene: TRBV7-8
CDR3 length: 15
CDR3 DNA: TGTGCCAGCAGCCCCATGGGGCTAGCTTCCTACGAGCAGTACTTC
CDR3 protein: CASSPMGLASYEQYF

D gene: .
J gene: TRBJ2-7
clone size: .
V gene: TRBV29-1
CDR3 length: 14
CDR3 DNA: TGCAGCGTTTTTGGGGCACCGGGGTCCTACGAGCAGTACTTC
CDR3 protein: CSVFGAPGSYEQYF

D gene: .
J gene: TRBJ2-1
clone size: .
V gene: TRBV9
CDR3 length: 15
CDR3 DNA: TGTGCCAGCAGCCTAACTCCCATTTCAGGGGTGGCGCAGTTCTTC
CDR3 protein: CASSLTPISGVAQFF

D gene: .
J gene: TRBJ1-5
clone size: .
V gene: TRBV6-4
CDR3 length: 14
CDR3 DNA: TGTGCCAGCAGTGCGGGGATTGGGCGCCAGCCCCAGCATTTT
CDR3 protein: CASSAGIGRQPQHF

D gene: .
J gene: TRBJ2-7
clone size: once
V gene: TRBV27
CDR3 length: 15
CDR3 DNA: TGTGCCAGCAGTTTTAGTTGGGGGACTTCCTACGAGCAGTACTTC
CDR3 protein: CASSFSWGTSYEQYF

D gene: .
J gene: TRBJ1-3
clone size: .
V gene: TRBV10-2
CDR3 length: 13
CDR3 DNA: TGCGCCAGCAGTGGGGTCTCTGGAAACACCATATATTTT
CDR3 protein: CASSGVSGNTIYF

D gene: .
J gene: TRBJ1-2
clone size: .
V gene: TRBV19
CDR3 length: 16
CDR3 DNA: TGTGCCAGTAGTCTCCCCGGGGGGAGTTCTAACTATGGCTACACCTTC
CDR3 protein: CASSLPGGSSNYGYTF

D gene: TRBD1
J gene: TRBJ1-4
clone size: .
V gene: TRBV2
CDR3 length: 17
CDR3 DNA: TGTGCCAGCAGTAAAGTCCCCCAGGGGGCCCGAGGTGAAAAACTGTTTTTT
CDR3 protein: CASSKVPQGARGEKLFF

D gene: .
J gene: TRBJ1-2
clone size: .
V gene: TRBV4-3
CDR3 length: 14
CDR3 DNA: TGCGCCAGCAGCCAAGAGGCGGGGGGCGGTGGCTACACCTTC
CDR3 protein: CASSQEAGGGGYTF

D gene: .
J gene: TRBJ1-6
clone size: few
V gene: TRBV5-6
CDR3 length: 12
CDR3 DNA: TGTGCCAGCAGCTTGCTGGGGCGCCCCCTCCACTTT
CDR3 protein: CASSLLGRPLHF

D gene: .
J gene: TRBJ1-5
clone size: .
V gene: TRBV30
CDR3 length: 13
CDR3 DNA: TGTGCCTGGAGTGTTACGGACGGGGCGCCCCAGCATTTT
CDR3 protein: CAWSVTDGAPQHF

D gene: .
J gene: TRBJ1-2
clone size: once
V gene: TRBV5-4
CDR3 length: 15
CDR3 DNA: TGTGCCAGCAGCTCTGTGGGCTCAGATTTGGGTGGCTACACCTTC
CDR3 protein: CASSSVGSDLGGYTF

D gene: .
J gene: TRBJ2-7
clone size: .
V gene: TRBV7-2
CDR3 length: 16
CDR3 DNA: TGTGCCAGCAGCTTAGATGGGGTTAGGAGCTCCTACGAGCAGTACTTC
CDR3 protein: CASSLDGVRSSYEQYF

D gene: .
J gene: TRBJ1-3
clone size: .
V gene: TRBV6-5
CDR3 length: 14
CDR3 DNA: TGTGCCAGCAGGACAGCCGGCTCTGGAAACACCATATATTTT
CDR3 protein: CASRTAGSGNTIYF

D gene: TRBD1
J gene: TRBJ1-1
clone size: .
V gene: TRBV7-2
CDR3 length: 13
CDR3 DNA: TGTGCCAGCAGGGCCCAGGGGGGAACTGAAGCTTTCTTT
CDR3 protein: CASRAQGGTEAFF

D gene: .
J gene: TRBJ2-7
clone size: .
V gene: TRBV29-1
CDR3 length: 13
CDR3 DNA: TGCAGCGTTGAAGGACAGAGCTCCTACGAGCAGTACTTC
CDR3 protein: CSVEGQSSYEQYF

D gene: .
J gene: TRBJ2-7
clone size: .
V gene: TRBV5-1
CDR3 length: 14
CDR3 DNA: TGCGCCAGCAGCTTGGTTCAGAGCTCCTACGAGCAGTACTTC
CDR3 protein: CASSLVQSSYEQYF

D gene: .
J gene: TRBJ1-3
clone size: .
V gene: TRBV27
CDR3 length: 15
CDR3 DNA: TGTGCCAGCAGGGGTGGAGGGGCGAAAGGAAACACCATATATTTT
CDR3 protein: CASRGGGAKGNTIYF

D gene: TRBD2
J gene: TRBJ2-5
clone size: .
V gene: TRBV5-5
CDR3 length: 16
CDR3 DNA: TGTGCCAGCAGCTTTCGAGGGCTAGCGGGAGAAGAGACCCAGTACTTC
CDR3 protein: CASSFRGLAGEETQYF

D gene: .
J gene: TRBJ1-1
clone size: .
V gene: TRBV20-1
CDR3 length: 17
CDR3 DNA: TGCAGTGCTAGTGCGATATGGGGACCGTCGGATGACACTGAAGCTTTCTTT
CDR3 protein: CSASAIWGPSDDTEAFF

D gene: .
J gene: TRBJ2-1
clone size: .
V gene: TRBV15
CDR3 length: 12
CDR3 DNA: TGTGCCACCAGCAGAGATCGTAGAGGGCAGTTCTTC
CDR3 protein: CATSRDRRGQFF

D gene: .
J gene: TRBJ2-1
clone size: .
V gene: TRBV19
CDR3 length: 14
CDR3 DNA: TGTGCCAGCCAGACGTTCCAGGGGTACAATGAGCAGTTCTTC
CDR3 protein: CASQTFQGYNEQFF

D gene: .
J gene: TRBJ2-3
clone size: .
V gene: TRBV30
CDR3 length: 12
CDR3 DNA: TGTGCCTGGGGCAGGGGCACAGATACGCAGTATTTT
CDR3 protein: CAWGRGTDTQYF

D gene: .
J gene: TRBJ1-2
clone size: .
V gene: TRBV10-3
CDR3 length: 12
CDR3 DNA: TGTGCCATCAGGATACCGAACTATGGCTACACCTTC
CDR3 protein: CAIRIPNYGYTF

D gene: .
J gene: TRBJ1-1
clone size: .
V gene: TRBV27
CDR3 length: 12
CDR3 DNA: TGTGCCAGCAGTTTAAATGGGAGGGAAGCTTTCTTT
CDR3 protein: CASSLNGREAFF

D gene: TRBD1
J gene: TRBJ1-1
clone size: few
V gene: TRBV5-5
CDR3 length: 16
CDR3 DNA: TGTGCCAGCAGCTGGACTACCGGGACAGGGAACACTGAAGCTTTCTTT
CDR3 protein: CASSWTTGTGNTEAFF

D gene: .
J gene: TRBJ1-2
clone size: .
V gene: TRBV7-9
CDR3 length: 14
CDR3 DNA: TGTGCCAGCAGCTTAGGGGGGGTGAACTATGGCTACACCTTC
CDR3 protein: CASSLGGVNYGYTF

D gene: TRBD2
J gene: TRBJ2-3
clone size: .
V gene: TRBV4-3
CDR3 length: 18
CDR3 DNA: TGCGCCAGCAGCCAAGATTGGTGGCGGGGGTTAAGCACAGATACGCAGTATTTT
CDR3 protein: CASSQDWWRGLSTDTQYF

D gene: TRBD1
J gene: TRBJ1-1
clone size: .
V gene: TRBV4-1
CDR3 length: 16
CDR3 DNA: TGCGCCAGCAGCCAACTTCGGGCAGGGGGCGTCACTGAAGCTTTCTTT
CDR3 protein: CASSQLRAGGVTEAFF

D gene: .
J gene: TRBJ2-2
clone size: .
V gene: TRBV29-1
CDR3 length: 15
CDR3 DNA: TGCAGCGTTGAAGGGGCAGGGGCGCGCACCGGGGAGCTGTTTTTT
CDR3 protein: CSVEGAGARTGELFF

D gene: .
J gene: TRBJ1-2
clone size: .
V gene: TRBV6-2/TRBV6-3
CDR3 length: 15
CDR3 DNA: TGTGCCAGCAGTTCCCGGAAGGGCAATAACTATGGCTACACCTTC
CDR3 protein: CASSSRKGNNYGYTF

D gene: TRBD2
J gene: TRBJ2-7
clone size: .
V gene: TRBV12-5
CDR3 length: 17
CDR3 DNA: TGTGCTAGTGGTCCCTCGGGACTAGCGGGCATCTCCTACGAGCAGTACTTC
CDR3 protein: CASGPSGLAGISYEQYF